The T cell receptor (beta chain) under discussion was sequenced for a study of regulatory T cells in long-lasting Graves disease. Study overall: Those with persistent Graves' disease had received antithyroid drugs for over 5 years with positive TSH receptor antibodies.

Researchers made TCR beta libraries by using iRepertoire HTBI primers and running Arm-PCR on CDR3 regions. Using its own MiXCR run on the multiplex PCR reads, TCRdb lists one record per CDR3 protein. The repertoire includes 650,000 to 700,000 distinct CDR3 sequences, around 30% of them detected once, and 40% to 50% sits in the top ten. The study, taken as a whole, reports: Persistent disease preferred TRBV28, TRBJ1-2 and TRBJ2-5. Persistent patients shared more public clonotypes (around 2,500) than newly diagnosed patients (966).

Regarding time point: persistent/refractory GD, antithyroid drugs over 5 years with positive TRAb. Following extraction of RNA from PBMCs, that RNA was used to make the TCR library. The CDR3 totals 14 residues. CDR1 and CDR2 from the germline V gene are SGHRS and YFSETQ. V lost 4 bases to trimming and J lost 7 bases; unmatched junction nucleotides: 10. This clonotype came up a few times. Its antigen remains unidentified. The sequence came from a female donor with Graves disease. V usage is TRBV5-1 and J usage is TRBJ1-2, with TRBD1 matching 7 bases. Specimen: peripheral blood mononuclear cells (PBMCs), collected when the disease was refractory, from a patient treated with antithyroid drugs. The CDR3: CASSRGTEDSGYTF. CDR3 in DNA: TGCGCCAGCAGCCGCGGGACAGAGGACAGTGGCTACACCTTC.